Many counts were recorded for the clone carrying this T cell receptor beta chain. What it binds is not known. The data derive from a study of T cell repertoires in cytomegalovirus infection. The CDR3 covers 13 residues. The V end was cut by 1 base, the J end by 0 bases, with 7 bases between. Per germline, CDR1 SQVTM and CDR2 ANQGSEA. Study results and limitations: HLA-C-restricted, CMV-specific TCR beta clonotypes were dominant ex vivo.

One entry per CDR3 protein, called by TCRdb with MiXCR from the reads. This repertoire shows more than 200,000 distinct CDR3 sequences, less than 9.5% found once; its top ten account for more than 12%. The V call is TRBV29-1, the J call TRBJ2-7; a possible D gene is TRBD2 (6 bases). The material sequenced was PBMCs. This TCR was sampled from a human donor in good health (CMV status not recorded). Some clones in this sample may be carry-over from other donors' samples. CDR3 in DNA: TGCAGCGTTGAAGTGGAGGGCTCCTACGAGCAGTACTTC. Amino acid sequence: CSVEVEGSYEQYF.